This TCR beta chain was recorded in a study of blood T cell repertoires in COVID-19. Background on the study: The samples span acute and convalescent COVID-19 from the United States, Italy and Spain.

The CDR3 loop spans 12 amino acids. Germline assignment: CDR1 SQVTM and CDR2 ANQGSEA. Trimming stripped 3 bases from V and 5 bases from J, with 9 bases between. Profiled with immunoSEQ multiplex PCR; TCRdb holds only in-frame clones, not every one. In the table there are tens of thousands of clones, 90% of which are singletons. The genes are TRBV29-1 and TRBJ2-3, with no clear D. This clonotype was obtained from a man between 50 and 59 years old with COVID-19, enrolled during active disease. The sample consisted of peripheral blood. Here the CDR3 DNA reads TGCAGCGTTGAGTACAGCCGAGATACGCAGTATTTT. Amino acid sequence: CSVEYSRDTQYF.